These 26 T cell receptor beta chains were sequenced from one sample in a study of blood T cell repertoires in COVID-19 (dated by TCRdb to the early 2020s). Library preparation used the immunoSEQ multiplex PCR assay. TCRdb mirrors the immuneACCESS table, restricted to in-frame sequences. Some clones are absent from its copies; in checked studies, under half trace to an unresolved V gene, and the reason for the others is unknown. This sample comprises about 360,000 clones, approximately 86% of them detected only once. Roughly 7.1% of the sample goes to the ten largest clones. Material: peripheral blood. Receptors were obtained from a woman in her sixties with COVID-19, enrolled during active disease.

The chain uses TRBV9 and TRBJ2-7; 7 nucleotides line up with TRBD1. Trimming took 0 bases from V and 1 from J; bases not matched to a gene: 4. Germline-derived CDR1 and CDR2 are SGDLS and YYNGEE. The CDR3 contains 15 residues. The CDR3 region has the DNA TGTGCCAGCAGCGTAGGGGGACAGACGTCCTACGAGCAGTACTTC. It is translated as CASSVGGQTSYEQYF.

With respect to this clone: The same CDR3 arises from other DNA sequences in this sample as well. The genes are TRBV19 and TRBJ2-3; D is ambiguous. The V gene's germline CDR1 is LNHDA and CDR2 SQIVND (reference sequence). The V gene lost 3 bases and the J gene lost 3 bases, with 4 bases spanning the gap. The CDR3 is 12 residues long. CDR3 DNA: TGTGCCAGTAGTATGGCAACAGATACGCAGTATTTT. Translation: CASSMATDTQYF.

V is TRBV27 and J is TRBJ2-5; D possibly corresponds to TRBD1 (5 bases). V was clipped by 4 bases and J by 1 base, with 10 bases between them. The CDR3 runs to 14 residues. In germline, CDR1 is MNHEY, CDR2 SMNVEV (reference sequence). The CDR3 DNA reads as TGTGCCAGCAGTTCAGGGTTCGTCCAAGAGACCCAGTACTTC. It translates to CASSSGFVQETQYF.

This clone was observed a few times. CDR3 sequence reads: CASSQVQGNNSPLHF. CDR3 nucleotides: TGCGCCAGCAGCCAAGTACAGGGTAATAATTCACCCCTCCACTTT. V gene TRBV4-1 combines with J gene TRBJ1-6, with D possibly being TRBD1 (6 bases). Germline V gene data show CDR1 as MGHRA and CDR2 as YSYEKL. Trimming removed 1 base at V and 5 bases at J, with 9 bases between. The CDR3 is made up of 15 amino acids.

The chain has TRBV7-3 and TRBJ2-3, with D tentatively TRBD2 (5 bases). Between the trimmed V and J ends, which lost 4 bases and 2 bases, there was a span of 10 bases. This CDR3 has 14 residues. CDR1 is SGHTA, CDR2 FQGTGA, per germline. CDR3 loop: CASSYDGVTDTQYF. Here the CDR3 DNA reads TGTGCCAGCAGCTACGACGGGGTCACAGATACGCAGTATTTT.

Concerning this clone: The identical CDR3 is also encoded by other nucleotide sequences in the sample. The chain links TRBV5-1 to TRBJ1-3; no clear D gene. Trimming shortened V by 0 bases and J by 0 bases, and 4 bases separated the two germline ends. The CDR3 contains 14 residues. Germline V gene data show CDR1 as SGHRS and CDR2 as YFSETQ. CDR3 bases: TGCGCCAGCAGCTTGGGAGTCTCTGGAAACACCATATATTTT. It is translated as CASSLGVSGNTIYF.

The chain links TRBV15 to TRBJ1-2; D gene unclear. Trimming removed 1 base at V and 0 bases at J, with 15 bases between. The length of the CDR3 is 17 residues. Germline CDR1 and CDR2: LNHNV and YYDKDF (reference sequence). CDR3 residues: CATSRGYVAEANYGYTF. CDR3 coding DNA: TGTGCCACCAGCAGAGGCTACGTCGCAGAGGCTAACTATGGCTACACCTTC.

The rearrangement links TRBV11-2 to TRBJ2-7; D possibly corresponds to TRBD2 (5 bases). Germline V gene data show CDR1 as SGHAT and CDR2 as FQNNGV. This CDR3 comprises 14 residues. The V end lost 5 bases, the J end lost 7 bases, and 18 bases lay between the germline ends. This chain's CDR3 is CASSPSLEAREQYF. In nucleotides, the CDR3 is TGTGCCAGCAGCCCGAGTCTGGAGGCTAGGGAGCAGTACTTC.

Only a few counts were recorded for this clone. V is TRBV9 and J is TRBJ2-7; 7 bases are shared with TRBD1. The ends lost 3 bases at V and 3 bases at J; junction bases unmatched: 12. The length of the CDR3 is 16 residues. The germline V gene has CDR1 SGDLS and CDR2 YYNGEE. This chain's CDR3 is CASSAPGTDDYYEQYF. The CDR3 DNA follows: TGTGCCAGCAGCGCCCCTGGGACAGACGATTACTACGAGCAGTACTTC.

The chain is built from TRBV5-1 and TRBJ1-2; TRBD1 agrees at 7 bases. CDR3 length equals 15 residues. V lost 4 bases and J lost 4; bases outside the gene matches: 10. Germline CDR1 SGHRS, CDR2 YFSETQ. CDR3 in amino acids: CASSPNPTGIYGYTF. CDR3 in DNA: TGCGCCAGCAGCCCGAACCCGACAGGGATCTATGGCTACACCTTC.

The chain links TRBV7-9 to TRBJ1-6, with D hard to call. The CDR3 consists of 15 residues. V was pared by 3 bases and J by 9 bases, with 15 bases between. Germline V gene lookup returns CDR1 SEHNR and CDR2 FQNEAQ (reference sequence). In DNA, the CDR3 is TGTGCCAGCAGCTTGTGGGAGGGCGAGACTTCACCCCTCCACTTT. Residues: CASSLWEGETSPLHF.

The V gene is TRBV7-8, the J gene TRBJ2-7, with D unresolved. CDR3 size: 13 residues. From germline, CDR1 is SGHVS and CDR2 FQNEAQ. V was clipped by 0 bases and J by 7 bases, with 10 bases between them. CDR3 loop: CASSLAPVGEQYF. CDR3 nucleotide sequence: TGTGCCAGCAGCTTAGCGCCAGTCGGGGAGCAGTACTTC.

The gene calls are TRBV13 and TRBJ2-3; no clear D. Trimming cost V 1 base and J 5 bases, with 10 bases left between them. The CDR3 sequence is 14 residues long. The germline V gene encodes CDR1 PRHDT and CDR2 FYEKMQ (reference sequence). The CDR3 DNA reads TGTGCCAGCAGCTTAGCTAGGCGTCAAGATACGCAGTATTTT. This gives the protein CASSLARRQDTQYF. The complete variable domain, with remaining parts taken from reference TRBV13 and TRBJ2-3, reads AAGVIQSPRHLIKEKRETATLKCYPIPRHDTVYWYQQGPGQDPQFLISFYEKMQSDKGSIPDRFSAQQFSDYHSELNMSSLELGDSALYFCASSLARRQDTQYFGPGTRLTVL.

The CDR3 DNA reads TGTGCCAGCAGTTACTCGGGGGGGAGCTCCTACAATGAGCAGTTCTTC. Protein: CASSYSGGSSYNEQFF. V gene TRBV6-5 combines with J gene TRBJ2-1; TRBD2 matches at 7 bases. V gave up 0 bases and J gave up 0 bases; unmatched junction bases: 2. Germline CDR1 reads MNHEY; CDR2 reads SVGAGI. CDR3 length: 16 amino acids.

This clone has just a few counts. V is TRBV4-2 and J is TRBJ1-6; no firm D call. This CDR3 comprises 16 residues. V lost 3 bases to trimming and J lost 10 bases, with 19 bases between them. Germline CDR1 is LGHNA and CDR2 is YNFKEQ. The chain's CDR3 is CASSQGGSDLVSPLHF. CDR3 coding DNA: TGTGCCAGCAGCCAGGGTGGAAGCGACCTAGTGTCACCCCTCCACTTT.

The V gene is TRBV27, the J gene TRBJ2-7, with TRBD1 matching over 8 bases. The CDR3 totals 15 residues. J lost 0 bases, V lost 5 bases, and 6 bases had no gene match. Germline V CDR1 and CDR2: MNHEY, SMNVEV (reference sequence). The CDR3 DNA sequence: TGTGCCAGCAGTCCCAGGACAGGGAGCTCCTACGAGCAGTACTTC. Its protein product is CASSPRTGSSYEQYF.

The J gene is TRBJ1-3, the V gene TRBV11-2, with D tentatively TRBD1 (5 bases). The V and J ends lost 6 bases and 0 bases respectively, with 15 bases between them. The germline CDR1 and CDR2 sequences are SGHAT and FQNNGV. The CDR3 has 16 residues. Written as DNA, the CDR3 is TGTGCCAGCAGTCGGGGGGACTTTATCTCTGGAAACACCATATATTTT. Protein: CASSRGDFISGNTIYF.

This chain connects TRBV7-8 to TRBJ1-5; D unclear. CDR3 size: 14 residues. Between the trimmed V and J ends, which lost 4 bases and 7 bases, there was a span of 14 bases. The germline CDR1 and CDR2 sequences are SGHVS and FQNEAQ. The CDR3 here is CASSSSTGRQPQHF. The CDR3 DNA sequence: TGTGCCAGCAGCTCCTCGACCGGGAGGCAGCCCCAGCATTTT.

The chain joins TRBV29-1 to TRBJ1-1; 9 bases line up with TRBD1. This CDR3 spans 16 amino acids. Looked up from germline, CDR1 is SQVTM and CDR2 is ANQGSEA. V lost 4 bases and J lost 6; bases outside the gene matches: 15. The CDR3 region has the DNA TGCAGCGTTGTCGGGTTGGACTGGACAGGGGAACCTGAAGCTTTCTTT. It is translated as CSVVGLDWTGEPEAFF.

The chain joins TRBV6-5 to TRBJ1-1, with D tentatively TRBD1 (6 bases). There are 15 residues in the CDR3. Germline CDR1 is MNHEY and CDR2 is SVGAGI. The V gene lost 0 bases and the J gene lost 4 bases, with 12 bases spanning the gap. The CDR3, as DNA: TGTGCCAGCAGTTACTCAGGGGGGGGGACCACTGAAGCTTTCTTT. It specifies CASSYSGGGTTEAFF.

The gene calls are TRBV29-1 and TRBJ1-1; D is unresolved. CDR1 SQVTM and CDR2 ANQGSEA come from the germline V gene. Trimming left V 5 bases short and J 5 bases short, with 12 bases between. This CDR3 region has 12 residues. As DNA, the CDR3 is TGCAGCGTTCGGTCAGGATGGACTGAAGCTTTCTTT. Translated, it gives CSVRSGWTEAFF.

The V gene is TRBV7-2, the J gene TRBJ2-5; 9 bases line up with TRBD2. Germline values: CDR1 SGHTA, CDR2 FQGNSA. The ends lost 5 bases at V and 4 bases at J; junction bases unmatched: 11. This CDR3 comprises 16 residues. The CDR3 sequence is CASSPRVAGGGETQYF. Here the CDR3 DNA reads TGTGCCAGCAGCCCCCGCGTCGCGGGGGGGGGAGAGACCCAGTACTTC.

The chain carries TRBV11-3 and TRBJ2-6; the D is unclear. V lost 6 bases and J lost 4, with 10 bases in between. CDR3 length equals 14 residues. Germline values: CDR1 SGHNT, CDR2 YENEEA. Written as DNA, the CDR3 is TGTGCCAGCAGTCCCTACTCCGGGGCCAACGTCCTGACTTTC. It translates to CASSPYSGANVLTF.

The V call is TRBV4-2, the J call TRBJ1-5; D not resolved. The CDR3 is made up of 18 amino acids. Germline-derived CDR1 and CDR2 are LGHNA and YNFKEQ. V was cut by 0 bases and J by 1 base, with 16 bases left in between. CDR3 region: CASSQEMKEVWSNQPQHF. Here the CDR3 DNA reads TGTGCCAGCAGCCAAGAAATGAAAGAGGTCTGGAGCAATCAGCCCCAGCATTTT.

The chain uses TRBV7-3 and TRBJ2-1; 10 bases are a match to TRBD1. The V and J ends lost 2 bases and 8 bases, in that order; junction bases with no gene match: 6. This CDR3 is built from 15 residues. Germline CDR1 SGHTA, CDR2 FQGTGA. CDR3 sequence reads: CASSLFGTGEDEQFF. CDR3 nucleotide sequence: TGTGCCAGCAGCTTATTCGGGACAGGGGAGGATGAGCAGTTCTTC.

The DNA for the CDR3 is TGTGCCAGCAGCCGCGGGCCGCCCACAGGGCGGGCTTTCTTT. The encoded protein is CASSRGPPTGRAFF. The gene calls are TRBV6-5 and TRBJ1-1; possibly TRBD1 for D (6 bases). Trimming cost V 6 bases and J 11 bases, with 22 bases left between them. Germline V gene data show CDR1 as MNHEY and CDR2 as SVGAGI. CDR3 length equals 14 residues.